The clone carrying this T cell receptor (beta chain) was picked up one time. What it recognizes is unknown. Germline CDR1 reads LNHDA; CDR2 reads SQIVND (reference sequence). Germline trimming cut 6 bases from V and 6 bases from J; bases unmatched to any gene: 13. The CDR3 length is 16 residues. Treatment: around 19 received Ad26.COV2.S at low or high dose, single or two shots; about 5 received placebo; per-sample allocation not given. Repertoires come from day 63 after the first vaccine or placebo injection. This sample was taken from a study of Ad26.COV2.S vaccination and SARS-CoV-2 variants. Background on the study: The study gave Ad26.COV2.S intramuscularly, once or twice 56 days apart. Study findings and constraints: Reports say spike-specific CD8+ and CD4+ T cell responses covered substantial breadth after vaccination. Total T cell responses, in the TCR breadth and depth analyses, may have been underestimated. Vaccine recipients had higher spike-specific TCR breadth than placebo recipients.

Some clones are missing from TCRdb's copy, which holds only in-frame ones; the method was immunoSEQ multiplex PCR. This table has about 680,000 clones, more than 80% appearing once. This sequence joins TRBV19 and TRBJ1-5; TRBD1 matches at 8 bases. This TCR was sampled from a person between 18 and 65 years old who received the Ad26.COV2.S COVID-19 vaccine or a placebo. The input for sequencing was peripheral blood, taken in a trial of Ad26.COV2.S vaccine versus placebo. CDR3 amino acids: CASSIWQGAESQPQHF. The CDR3 nucleotides are TGTGCCAGTAGCATTTGGCAGGGGGCGGAAAGTCAGCCCCAGCATTTT. Complete variable domain (other parts from reference TRBV19 and TRBJ1-5): DGGITQSPKYLFRKEGQNVTLSCEQNLNHDAMYWYRQDPGQGLRLIYYSQIVNDFQKGDIAEGYSVSREKKESFPLTVTSAQKNPTAFYLCASSIWQGAESQPQHFGDGTRLSIL.